This T cell receptor beta chain is from a study of blood T cells in healthy people across ages. General study results and limits: Since the PBMCs were unsorted, naive and antigen-experienced cells could not be conclusively compared. Significant beta diversity loss was already apparent by age roughly 44, declining roughly linearly. Long-lived and aged donors differed, with more naive CD4+ cells and higher diversity in the long-lived.

A J-beta primer mix and a sample-barcoded 5' primer were used in a second PCR of about 7 to 12 cycles. A tag from a template-switch adaptor with 12 random nucleotides marked each cDNA molecule. Each CDR3 protein gets one entry after TCRdb re-called the 5' RACE reads with MiXCR. The table has approximately 900,000 distinct CDR3 sequences, around 48% seen once. Trimming pared 8 bases from V and 3 bases from J, leaving 8 bases between. The CDR3 has 12 residues. Germline-derived CDR1 and CDR2 are LNHNV and YYDKDF (reference sequence). This clonotype was counted a few times. Its specificity is not known. This clonotype originated in a man aged 25 to 40 in good health. J is TRBJ1-5 and V is TRBV15; the D is unclear. Input material: blood. The CDR3 region has the DNA TGTGCCACCTCGCGCATCAATCAGCCCCAGCATTTT. Its protein product is CATSRINQPQHF.